Given below is one TCR beta chain in context. This entry belongs to a study of cytomegalovirus exposure and HLA in healthy donors. The PCR ran on 60 Vbeta and 13 Jbeta primers. The data were produced by immunoSEQ multiplex PCR, yet TCRdb's version contains in-frame clones alone and is incomplete. The table has roughly 190,000 clones, just under 75% seen once; the top ten hold more than 4.5%. This clonotype originated in a man aged 25-40 years in good health and CMV-seropositive. Sequencing was carried out using PBMCs.

The CDR3 is CASSAETGVRDGELFF. In nucleotides, the CDR3 is TGTGCCAGCAGTGCCGAGACTGGGGTGAGGGACGGGGAGCTGTTTTTT. This rearrangement joins TRBV2 to TRBJ2-2, with D possibly TRBD2 on 5 matching bases. The CDR3 covers 16 residues. V gave up 4 bases and J gave up 7 bases, with 19 bases separating them. In germline, CDR1 is SNHLY, CDR2 FYNNEI.